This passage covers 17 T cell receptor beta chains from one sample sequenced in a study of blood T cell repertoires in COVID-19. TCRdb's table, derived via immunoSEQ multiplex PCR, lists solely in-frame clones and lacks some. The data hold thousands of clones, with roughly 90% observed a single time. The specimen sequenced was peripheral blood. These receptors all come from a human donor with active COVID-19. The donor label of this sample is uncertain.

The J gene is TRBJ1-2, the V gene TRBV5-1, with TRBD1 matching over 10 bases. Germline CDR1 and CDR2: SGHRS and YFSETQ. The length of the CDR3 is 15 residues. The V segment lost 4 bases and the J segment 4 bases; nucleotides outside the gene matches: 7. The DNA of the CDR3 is TGCGCCAGCAGCGCCGGACAGGGGGAGAGCTATGGCTACACCTTC. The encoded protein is CASSAGQGESYGYTF.

The CDR3 bases are TGTGCCAGCAGCTTTTGGAGGAATGGCTACACCTTC. Translating it yields CASSFWRNGYTF. The V and J genes are TRBV5-6 and TRBJ1-2; D is uncertain. The CDR3 is made up of 12 amino acids. Germline lookup yields CDR1 SGHDT and CDR2 YYEEEE. Deletions cut 2 bases from V and 6 bases from J, with 8 bases between.

The CDR3 is CASSHSEWQGAREQYF. For the CDR3, the DNA is TGTGCCAGCAGCCATTCCGAGTGGCAGGGGGCGCGGGAGCAGTACTTC. The rearrangement uses TRBV7-9 and TRBJ2-7, with 8 bases fitting TRBD1. This CDR3 comprises 16 residues. Germline CDR1 and CDR2: SEHNR and FQNEAQ (reference sequence). After removal of 5 bases from V and 7 bases from J, the junction contained 16 bases not matched to a gene.

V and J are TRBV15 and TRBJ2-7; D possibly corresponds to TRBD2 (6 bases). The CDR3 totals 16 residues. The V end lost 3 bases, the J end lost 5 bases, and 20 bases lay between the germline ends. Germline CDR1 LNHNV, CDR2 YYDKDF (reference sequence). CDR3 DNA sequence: TGTGCCACCAGCAGCTCATTGGAGACTAGTAAAGACGAGCAGTACTTC. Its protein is CATSSSLETSKDEQYF.

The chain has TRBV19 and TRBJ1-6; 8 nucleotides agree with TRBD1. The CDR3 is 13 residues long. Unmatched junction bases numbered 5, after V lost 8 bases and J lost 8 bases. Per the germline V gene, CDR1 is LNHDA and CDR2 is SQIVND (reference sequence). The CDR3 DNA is TGTGCCAGTGGACAGGGTGGTTATTCACCCCTCCACTTT. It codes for CASGQGGYSPLHF.

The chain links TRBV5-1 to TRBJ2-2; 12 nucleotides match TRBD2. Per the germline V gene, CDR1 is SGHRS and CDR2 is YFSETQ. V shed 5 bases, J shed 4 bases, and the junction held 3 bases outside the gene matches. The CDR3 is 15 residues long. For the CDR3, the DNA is TGCGCCAGCAGTCCTAGCGGGAGGGCCACCGGGGAGCTGTTTTTT. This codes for CASSPSGRATGELFF.

This chain's CDR3 is CASSDSTGVDEQYF. DNA for the CDR3: TGCGCCAGCAGTGATTCGACAGGGGTCGACGAGCAGTACTTC. The genes are TRBV10-1 and TRBJ2-7, with 8 bases identical to TRBD1. There are 14 residues in the CDR3. CDR1 and CDR2 (germline): WNHNN, SYGVQD (reference sequence). J gave up 5 bases and V 3 bases, and 6 bases lay outside the gene matches.

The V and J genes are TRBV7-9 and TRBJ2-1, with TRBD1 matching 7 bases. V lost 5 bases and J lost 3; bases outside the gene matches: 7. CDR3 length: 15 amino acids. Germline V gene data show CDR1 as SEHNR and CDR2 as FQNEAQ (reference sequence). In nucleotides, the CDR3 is TGTGCCAGCAGCCCCAAGCAGGGGGACTACAATGAGCAGTTCTTC. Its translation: CASSPKQGDYNEQFF.

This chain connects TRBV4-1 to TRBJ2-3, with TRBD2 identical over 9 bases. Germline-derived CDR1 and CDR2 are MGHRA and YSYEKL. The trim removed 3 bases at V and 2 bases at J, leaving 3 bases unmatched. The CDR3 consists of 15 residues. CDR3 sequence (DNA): TGCGCCAGCAGCCACCCGGGACTAGCCACAGATACGCAGTATTTT. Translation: CASSHPGLATDTQYF.

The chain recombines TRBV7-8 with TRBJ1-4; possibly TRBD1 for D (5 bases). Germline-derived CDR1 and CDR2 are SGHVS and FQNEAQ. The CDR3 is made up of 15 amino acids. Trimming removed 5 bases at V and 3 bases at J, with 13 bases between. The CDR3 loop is CASSPSRTPNEKLFF. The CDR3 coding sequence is TGTGCCAGCAGCCCAAGTCGGACACCTAATGAAAAACTGTTTTTT. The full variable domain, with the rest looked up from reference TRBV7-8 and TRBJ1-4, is GAGVSQSPRYKVAKRGQDVALRCDPISGHVSLFWYQQALGQGPEFLTYFQNEAQLDKSGLPSDRFFAERPEGSVSTLKIQRTQQEDSAVYLCASSPSRTPNEKLFFGSGTQLSVL.

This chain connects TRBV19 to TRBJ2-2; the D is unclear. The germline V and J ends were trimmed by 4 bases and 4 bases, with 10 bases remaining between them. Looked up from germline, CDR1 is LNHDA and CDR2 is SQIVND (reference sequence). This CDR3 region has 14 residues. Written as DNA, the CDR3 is TGTGCCAGTAGTACAGGATTGGGCACCGGGGAGCTGTTTTTT. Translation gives CASSTGLGTGELFF.

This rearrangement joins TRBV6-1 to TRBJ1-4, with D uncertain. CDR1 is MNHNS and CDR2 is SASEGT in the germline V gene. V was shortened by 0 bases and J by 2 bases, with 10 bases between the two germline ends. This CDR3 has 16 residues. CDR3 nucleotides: TGTGCCAGCAGTGAAGCGTCCCTAACCACTAATGAAAAACTGTTTTTT. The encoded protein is CASSEASLTTNEKLFF.

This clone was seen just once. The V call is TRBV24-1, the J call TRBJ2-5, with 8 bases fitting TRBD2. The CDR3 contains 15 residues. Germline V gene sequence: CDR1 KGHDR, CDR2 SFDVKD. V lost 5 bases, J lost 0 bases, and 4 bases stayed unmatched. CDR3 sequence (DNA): TGTGCCACCAGTGCCGGGACTAGTAACCAAGAGACCCAGTACTTC. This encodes CATSAGTSNQETQYF.

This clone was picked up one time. The DNA for the CDR3 is TGCAGCGTGTGGGGGCTGGTGAACACTGAAGCTTTCTTT. Its protein is CSVWGLVNTEAFF. The chain has TRBV29-1 and TRBJ1-1, with a tentative D call TRBD1 (6 bases). The V end was cut by 6 bases, the J end by 0 bases, with 11 bases between. CDR3 size: 13 residues. In germline, CDR1 is SQVTM, CDR2 ANQGSEA.

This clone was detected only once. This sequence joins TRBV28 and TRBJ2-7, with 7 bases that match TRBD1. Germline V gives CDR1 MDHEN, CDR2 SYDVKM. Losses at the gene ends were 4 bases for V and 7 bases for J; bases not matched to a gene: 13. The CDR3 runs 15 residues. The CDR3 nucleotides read TGTGCCAGCAGTTCTCACCGGGACAGTCTTGGTGAGCAGTACTTC. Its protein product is CASSSHRDSLGEQYF.

CDR3 loop: CASSVGGVEQFF. CDR3 in DNA: TGTGCCAGCAGCGTAGGGGGAGTCGAGCAGTTCTTC. This chain joins TRBV9 and TRBJ2-1; a weak D match, TRBD2 (5 bases). Germline-derived CDR1 and CDR2 are SGDLS and YYNGEE. Trimming took 0 bases from V and 10 from J, leaving 8 bases between them. The CDR3 runs 12 residues.

CDR3 in amino acids: CASSLTLQLEQYF. The CDR3 DNA reads as TGTGCCAGCAGTTTAACCCTACAGCTCGAGCAGTACTTC. The genes are TRBV27 and TRBJ2-7; no definite D call. CDR3 length equals 13 residues. Trimming cost V 2 bases and J 6 bases, with 11 bases left between them. Germline V CDR1 and CDR2: MNHEY, SMNVEV (reference sequence).